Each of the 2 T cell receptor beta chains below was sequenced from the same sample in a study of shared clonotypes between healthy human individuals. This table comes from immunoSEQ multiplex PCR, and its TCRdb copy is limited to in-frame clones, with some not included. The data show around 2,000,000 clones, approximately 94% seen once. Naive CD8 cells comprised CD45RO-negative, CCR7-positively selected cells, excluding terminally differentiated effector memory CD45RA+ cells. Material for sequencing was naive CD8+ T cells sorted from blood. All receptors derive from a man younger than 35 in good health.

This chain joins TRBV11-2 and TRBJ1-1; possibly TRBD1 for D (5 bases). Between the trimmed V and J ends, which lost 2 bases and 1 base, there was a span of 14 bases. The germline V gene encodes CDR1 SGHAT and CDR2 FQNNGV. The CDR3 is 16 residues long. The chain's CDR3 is CASSLFPATGNTEAFF. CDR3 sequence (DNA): TGTGCCAGCAGCTTATTCCCCGCAACAGGGAACACTGAAGCTTTCTTT. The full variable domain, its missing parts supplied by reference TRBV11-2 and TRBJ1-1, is EAGVAQSPRYKIIEKRQSVAFWCNPISGHATLYWYQQILGQGPKLLIQFQNNGVVDDSQLPKDRFSAERLKGVDSTLKIQPAKLEDSAVYLCASSLFPATGNTEAFFGQGTRLTVV.

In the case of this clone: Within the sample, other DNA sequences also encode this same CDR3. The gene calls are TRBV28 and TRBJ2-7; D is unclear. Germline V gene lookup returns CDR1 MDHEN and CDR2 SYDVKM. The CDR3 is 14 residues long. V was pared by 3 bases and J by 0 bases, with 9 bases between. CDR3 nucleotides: TGTGCCAGCAGTTTCCGCGGAAACTCCTACGAGCAGTACTTC. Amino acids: CASSFRGNSYEQYF.